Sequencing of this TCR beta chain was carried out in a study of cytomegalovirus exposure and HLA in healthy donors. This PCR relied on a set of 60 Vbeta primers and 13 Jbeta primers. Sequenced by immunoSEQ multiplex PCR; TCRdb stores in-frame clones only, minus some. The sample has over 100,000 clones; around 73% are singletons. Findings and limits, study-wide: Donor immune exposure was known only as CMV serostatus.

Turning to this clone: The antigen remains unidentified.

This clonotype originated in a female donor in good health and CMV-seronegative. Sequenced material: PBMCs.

The CDR3 DNA is TGTGCCAGCAGCGCCGATAGCGGAACCGCCTACAATGAGCAGTTCTTC. It is translated as CASSADSGTAYNEQFF. The V call is TRBV9, the J call TRBJ2-1; TRBD2 is a possible D gene (6 bases). The V gene lost 3 bases and the J gene lost 2 bases, with 15 bases spanning the gap. This CDR3 comprises 16 residues. Germline V gives CDR1 SGDLS, CDR2 YYNGEE.